The 4 T cell receptor beta chains below were found in one sample sequenced in a study of cytomegalovirus exposure and HLA in healthy donors. The PCR had 60 Vbeta and 13 Jbeta primers. The method was immunoSEQ multiplex PCR; TCRdb's version includes in-frame clones alone and lacks a portion of them. In total, the table holds 60,000 to 70,000 clones. Material: PBMCs. These receptors came from a boy younger than 18 in good health and CMV-seronegative.

V is TRBV15 and J is TRBJ2-3, with TRBD1 matching over 9 bases. The CDR3 length is 15 residues. CDR1 is LNHNV and CDR2 is YYDKDF in the germline V gene (reference sequence). The ends lost 5 bases at V and 5 bases at J; junction bases unmatched: 8. The CDR3 DNA sequence: TGTGCCACCAGCCTACAGGGGGCCCTGGGAGATACGCAGTATTTT. Its protein is CATSLQGALGDTQYF. The complete variable domain, with remaining parts taken from reference TRBV15 and TRBJ2-3, reads DAMVIQNPRYQVTQFGKPVTLSCSQTLNHNVMYWYQQKSSQAPKLLFHYYDKDFNNEADTPDNFQSRRPNTSFCFLDIRSPGLGDTAMYLCATSLQGALGDTQYFGPGTRLTVL.

V gene TRBV19 combines with J gene TRBJ1-4; no clear D gene. CDR3 size: 15 residues. Germline V gene data show CDR1 as LNHDA and CDR2 as SQIVND (reference sequence). The V end was cut by 7 bases, the J end by 1 base, with 13 bases between. The CDR3 spells CASKPGVVTNEKLFF. In DNA, the CDR3 is TGTGCCAGTAAACCAGGTGTGGTAACTAATGAAAAACTGTTTTTT.

The rearrangement links TRBV7-3 to TRBJ2-5; 9 bases align to TRBD1. The DNA end favors TRBJ2-7, so the J call may be wrong. The CDR3 runs to 15 residues. The V gene's germline CDR1 is SGHTA and CDR2 FQGTGA. The CDR3 region is CASRGSGTGPYEQYF. CDR3 bases: TGTGCCAGCAGGGGATCCGGGACAGGGCCCTACGAGCAGTACTTC.

DNA of the CDR3: TGTGCCAACGCGGAGGGGACTAGCGGCGCCTACGAGCAGTACTTC. Its protein product is CANAEGTSGAYEQYF. This chain connects TRBV2 to TRBJ2-7; the match to TRBD2 covers 11 bases. The CDR3 loop spans 15 amino acids. Per germline, CDR1 SNHLY and CDR2 FYNNEI. The J segment lost 2 bases and the V segment lost 10 bases, leaving 10 bases of the junction unmatched. The variable domain in full, with the rest retrieved from reference TRBV2 and TRBJ2-7, is EPEVTQTPSHQVTQMGQEVILRCVPISNHLYFYWYRQILGQKVEFLVSFYNNEISEKSEIFDDQFSVERPDGSNFTLKIRSTKLEDSAMYFCANAEGTSGAYEQYFGPGTRLTVT.